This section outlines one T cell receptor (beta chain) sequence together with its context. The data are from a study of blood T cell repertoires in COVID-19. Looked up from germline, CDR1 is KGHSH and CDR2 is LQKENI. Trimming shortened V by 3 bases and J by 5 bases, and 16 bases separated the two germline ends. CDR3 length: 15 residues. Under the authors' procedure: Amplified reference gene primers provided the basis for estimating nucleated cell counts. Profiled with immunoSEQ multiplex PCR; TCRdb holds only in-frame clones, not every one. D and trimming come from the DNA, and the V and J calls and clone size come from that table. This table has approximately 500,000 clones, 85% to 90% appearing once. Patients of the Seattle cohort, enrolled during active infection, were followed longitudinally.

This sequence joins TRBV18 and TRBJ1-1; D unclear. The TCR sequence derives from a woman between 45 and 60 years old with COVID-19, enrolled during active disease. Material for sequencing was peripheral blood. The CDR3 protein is CASSPTSEGGTEAFF. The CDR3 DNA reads TGTGCCAGCTCACCGACGTCAGAGGGAGGGACTGAAGCTTTCTTT.